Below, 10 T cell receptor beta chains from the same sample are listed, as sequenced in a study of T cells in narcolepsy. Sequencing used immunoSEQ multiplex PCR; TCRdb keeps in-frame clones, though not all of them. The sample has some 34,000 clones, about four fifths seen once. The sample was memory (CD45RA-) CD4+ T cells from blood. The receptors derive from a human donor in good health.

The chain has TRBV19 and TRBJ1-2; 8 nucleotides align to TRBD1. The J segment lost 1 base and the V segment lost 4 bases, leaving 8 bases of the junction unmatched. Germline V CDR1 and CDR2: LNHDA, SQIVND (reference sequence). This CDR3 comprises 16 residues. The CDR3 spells CASSTSRQGINYGYTF. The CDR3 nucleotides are TGTGCCAGTAGTACATCCAGACAGGGGATTAACTATGGCTACACCTTC.

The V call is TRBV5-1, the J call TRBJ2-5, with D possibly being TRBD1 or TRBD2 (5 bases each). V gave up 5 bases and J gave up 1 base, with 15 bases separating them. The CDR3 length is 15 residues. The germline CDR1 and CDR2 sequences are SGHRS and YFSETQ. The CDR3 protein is CASRGVGDVQETQYF. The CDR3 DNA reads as TGCGCCAGCAGAGGGGTGGGGGATGTCCAAGAGACCCAGTACTTC.

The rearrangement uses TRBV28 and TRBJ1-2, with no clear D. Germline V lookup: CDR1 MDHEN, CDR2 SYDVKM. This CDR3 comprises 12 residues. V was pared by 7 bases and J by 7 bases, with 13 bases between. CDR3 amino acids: CASTSLMSGYTF. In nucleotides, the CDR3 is TGTGCCAGCACCAGTTTGATGTCTGGCTACACCTTC.

The CDR3 DNA sequence: TGTGCCAGCAGTGAAGGGAAGGGTTCGGTGCAGCCCCAGCATTTT. Its protein is CASSEGKGSVQPQHF. The chain carries TRBV6-1 and TRBJ1-5, with D unresolved. The CDR3 spans 15 residues. Germline V lookup: CDR1 MNHNS, CDR2 SASEGT. V lost 1 base to trimming and J lost 7 bases, with 14 bases between them.

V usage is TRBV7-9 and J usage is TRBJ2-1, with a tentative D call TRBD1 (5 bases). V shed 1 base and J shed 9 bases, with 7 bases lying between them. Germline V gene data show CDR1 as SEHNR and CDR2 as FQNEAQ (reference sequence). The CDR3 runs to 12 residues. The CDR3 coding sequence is TGTGCCAGCAGCTTAGTAGGGGTTGAGCAGTTCTTC. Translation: CASSLVGVEQFF.

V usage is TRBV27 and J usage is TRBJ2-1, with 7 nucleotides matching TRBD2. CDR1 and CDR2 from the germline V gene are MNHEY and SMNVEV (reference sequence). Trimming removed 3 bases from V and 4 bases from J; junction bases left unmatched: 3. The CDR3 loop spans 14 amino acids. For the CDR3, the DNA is TGTGCCAGCAGTTTTGCGGGAGAGTACAATGAGCAGTTCTTC. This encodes CASSFAGEYNEQFF.

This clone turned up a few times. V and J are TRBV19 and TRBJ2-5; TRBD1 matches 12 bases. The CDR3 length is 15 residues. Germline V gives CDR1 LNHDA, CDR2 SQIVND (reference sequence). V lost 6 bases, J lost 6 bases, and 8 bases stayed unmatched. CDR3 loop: CASSPGTGGWKTQYF. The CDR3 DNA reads TGTGCCAGTAGCCCCGGGACAGGGGGCTGGAAGACCCAGTACTTC.

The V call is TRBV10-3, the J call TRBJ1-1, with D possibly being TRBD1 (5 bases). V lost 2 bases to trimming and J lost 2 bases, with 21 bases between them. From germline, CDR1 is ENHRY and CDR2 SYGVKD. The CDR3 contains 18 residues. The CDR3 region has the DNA TGTGCCATCAGTGAGACCATGCAGGGAACGGGTCCTAACACTGAAGCTTTCTTT. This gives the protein CAISETMQGTGPNTEAFF.

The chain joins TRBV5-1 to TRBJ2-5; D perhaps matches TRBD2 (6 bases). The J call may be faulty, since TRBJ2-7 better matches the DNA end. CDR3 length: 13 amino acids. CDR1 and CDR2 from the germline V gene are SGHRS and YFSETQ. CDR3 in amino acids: CASSSGLTYEQYF. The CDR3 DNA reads TGCGCCAGCAGCTCGGGACTCACGTACGAGCAGTACTTC.

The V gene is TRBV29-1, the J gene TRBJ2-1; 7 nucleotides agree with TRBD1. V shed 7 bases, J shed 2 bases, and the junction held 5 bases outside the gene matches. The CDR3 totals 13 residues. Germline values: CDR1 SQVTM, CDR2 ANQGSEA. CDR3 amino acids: CSAEGAAYNEQFF. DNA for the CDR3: TGCAGCGCCGAGGGGGCCGCCTACAATGAGCAGTTCTTC.